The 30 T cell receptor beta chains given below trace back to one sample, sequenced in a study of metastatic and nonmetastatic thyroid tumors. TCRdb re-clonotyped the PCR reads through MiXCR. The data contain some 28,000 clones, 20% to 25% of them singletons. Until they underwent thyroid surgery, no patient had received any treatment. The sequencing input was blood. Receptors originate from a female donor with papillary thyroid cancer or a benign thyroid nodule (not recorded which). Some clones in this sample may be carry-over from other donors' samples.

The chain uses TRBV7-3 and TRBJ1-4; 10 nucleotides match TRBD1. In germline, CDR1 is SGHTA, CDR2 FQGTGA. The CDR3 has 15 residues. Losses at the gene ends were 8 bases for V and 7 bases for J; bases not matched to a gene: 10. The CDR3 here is CASLAGDRGSEKLFF. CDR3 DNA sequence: TGTGCCAGCCTTGCGGGGGACAGGGGATCTGAAAAACTGTTTTTT.

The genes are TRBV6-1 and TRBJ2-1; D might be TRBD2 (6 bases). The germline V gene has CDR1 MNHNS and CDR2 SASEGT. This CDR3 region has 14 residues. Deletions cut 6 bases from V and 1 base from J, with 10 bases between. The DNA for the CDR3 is TGTGCCAGCAGCCGTCGGGAGTCCTACAATGAGCAGTTCTTC. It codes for CASSRRESYNEQFF.

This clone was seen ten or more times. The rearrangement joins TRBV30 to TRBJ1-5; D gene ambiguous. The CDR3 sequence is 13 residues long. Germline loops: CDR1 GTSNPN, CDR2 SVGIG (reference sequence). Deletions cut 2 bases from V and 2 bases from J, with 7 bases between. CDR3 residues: CAWSQAGNQPQHF. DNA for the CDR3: TGTGCCTGGAGTCAAGCGGGCAATCAGCCCCAGCATTTT.

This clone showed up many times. The CDR3 spells CASGAPYEQYF. DNA for the CDR3: TGTGCCTCGGGGGCCCCCTACGAGCAGTACTTC. The chain links TRBV19 to TRBJ2-7; D is possibly TRBD1 or TRBD2 (6 bases each). V gave up 11 bases and J gave up 2 bases, with 10 bases separating them. Germline CDR1 and CDR2: LNHDA and SQIVND (reference sequence). The CDR3 is 11 amino acids.

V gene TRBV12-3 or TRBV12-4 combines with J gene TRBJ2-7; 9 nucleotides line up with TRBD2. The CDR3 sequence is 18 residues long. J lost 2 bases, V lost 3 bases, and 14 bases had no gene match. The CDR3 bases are TGTGCCAGCAGTTTTGCTCCTAGCGGGACCCGCCCCCCCTACGAGCAGTACTTC. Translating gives CASSFAPSGTRPPYEQYF.

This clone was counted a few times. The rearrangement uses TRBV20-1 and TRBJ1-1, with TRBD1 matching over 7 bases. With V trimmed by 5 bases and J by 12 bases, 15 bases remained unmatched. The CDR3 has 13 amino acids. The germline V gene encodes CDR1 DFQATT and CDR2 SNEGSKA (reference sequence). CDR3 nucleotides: TGCAGTGCTCAGTCCGACAGGGAGGTAACGACTTTCTTT. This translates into CSAQSDREVTTFF.

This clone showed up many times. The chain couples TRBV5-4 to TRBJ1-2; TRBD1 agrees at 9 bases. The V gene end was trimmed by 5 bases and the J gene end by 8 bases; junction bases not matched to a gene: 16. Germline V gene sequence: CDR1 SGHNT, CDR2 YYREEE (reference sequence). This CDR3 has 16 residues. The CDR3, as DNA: TGTGCCAGCAGTCCCGCCCTCACACAGGGGGCGGAGGGCTACACCTTC. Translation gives CASSPALTQGAEGYTF.

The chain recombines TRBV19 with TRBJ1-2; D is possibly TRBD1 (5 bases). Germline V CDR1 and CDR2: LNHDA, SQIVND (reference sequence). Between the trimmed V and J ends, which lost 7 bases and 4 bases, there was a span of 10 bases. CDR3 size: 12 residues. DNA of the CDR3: TGTGCCAGTATGGACACCTTCTATGGCTACACCTTC. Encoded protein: CASMDTFYGYTF.

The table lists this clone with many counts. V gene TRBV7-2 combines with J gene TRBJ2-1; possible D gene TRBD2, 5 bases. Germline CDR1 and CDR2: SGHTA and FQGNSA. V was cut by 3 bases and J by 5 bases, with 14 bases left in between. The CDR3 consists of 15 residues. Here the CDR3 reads CASSFLRARNNEQFF. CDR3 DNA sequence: TGTGCCAGCAGCTTTTTGAGGGCTCGGAACAATGAGCAGTTCTTC.

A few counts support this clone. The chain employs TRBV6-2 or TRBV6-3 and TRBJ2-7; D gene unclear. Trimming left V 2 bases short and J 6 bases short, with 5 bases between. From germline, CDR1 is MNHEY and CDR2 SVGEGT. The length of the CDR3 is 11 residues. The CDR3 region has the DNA TGTGCCAGCAGTTACAACGGCGAGCAGTACTTC. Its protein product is CASSYNGEQYF.

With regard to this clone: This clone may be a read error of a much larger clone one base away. The CDR3 DNA reads TGCGCCACCAGCGCCGGGACTAGCGGGAGAGGTGGGCAGTTCTTC. It is translated as CATSAGTSGRGGQFF. The V and J genes are TRBV5-1 and TRBJ2-1, with 14 bases matching TRBD2. CDR3 size: 15 residues. The V gene's germline CDR1 is SGHRS and CDR2 YFSETQ. Variable domain in full (rest from reference TRBV5-1 and TRBJ2-1): KAGVTQTPRYLIKTRGQQVTLSCSPISGHRSVSWYQQTPGQGLQFLFEYFSETQRNKGNFPGRFSGRQFSNSRSEMNVSTLELGDSALYLCATSAGTSGRGGQFFGPGTRLTVL.

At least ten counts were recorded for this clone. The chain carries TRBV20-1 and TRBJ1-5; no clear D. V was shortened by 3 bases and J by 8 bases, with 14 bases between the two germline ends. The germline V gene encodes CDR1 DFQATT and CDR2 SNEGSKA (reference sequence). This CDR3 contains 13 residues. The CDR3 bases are TGCAGTGCTAGTGATGGGCCTTTAGAGCCCCAGCATTTT. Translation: CSASDGPLEPQHF.

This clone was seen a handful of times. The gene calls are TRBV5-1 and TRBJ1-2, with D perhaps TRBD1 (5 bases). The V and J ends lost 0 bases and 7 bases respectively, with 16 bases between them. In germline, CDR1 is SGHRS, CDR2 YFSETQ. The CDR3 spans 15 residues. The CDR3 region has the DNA TGCGCCAGCAGCTTGGGGGACTCACGAGATAGTGGCTACACCTTC. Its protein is CASSLGDSRDSGYTF.

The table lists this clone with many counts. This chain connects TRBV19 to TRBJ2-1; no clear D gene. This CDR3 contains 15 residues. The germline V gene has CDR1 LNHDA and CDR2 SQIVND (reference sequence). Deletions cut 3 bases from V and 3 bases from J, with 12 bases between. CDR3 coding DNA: TGTGCCAGTAGTATGGCGATGACCTTCTACAATGAGCAGTTCTTC. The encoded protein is CASSMAMTFYNEQFF.

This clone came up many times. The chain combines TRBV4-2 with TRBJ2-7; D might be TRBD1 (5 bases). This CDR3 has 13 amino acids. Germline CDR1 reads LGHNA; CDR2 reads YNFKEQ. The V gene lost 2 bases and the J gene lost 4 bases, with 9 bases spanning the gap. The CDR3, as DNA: TGTGCCAGCAGCCAAAACACAGGATACGAGCAGTACTTC. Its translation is CASSQNTGYEQYF.

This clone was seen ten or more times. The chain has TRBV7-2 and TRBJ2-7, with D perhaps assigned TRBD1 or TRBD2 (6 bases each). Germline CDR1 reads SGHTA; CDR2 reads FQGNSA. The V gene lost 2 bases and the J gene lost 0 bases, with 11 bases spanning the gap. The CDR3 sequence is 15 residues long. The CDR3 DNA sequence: TGTGCCAGCAGCTTATTTCGGGGGCTCTCCTACGAGCAGTACTTC. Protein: CASSLFRGLSYEQYF. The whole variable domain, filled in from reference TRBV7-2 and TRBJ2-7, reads GAGVSQSPSNKVTEKGKDVELRCDPISGHTALYWYRQSLGQGLEFLIYFQGNSAPDKSGLPSDRFSAERTGGSVSTLTIQRTQQEDSAVYLCASSLFRGLSYEQYFGPGTRLTVT.

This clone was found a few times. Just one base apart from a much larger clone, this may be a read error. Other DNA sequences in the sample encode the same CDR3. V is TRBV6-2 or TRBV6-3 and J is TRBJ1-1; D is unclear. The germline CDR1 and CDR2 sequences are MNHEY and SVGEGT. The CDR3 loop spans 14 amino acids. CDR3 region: CASSYSDGNTEALF. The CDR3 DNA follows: TGTGCCAGCAGTTACTCGGACGGCAACACTGAGGCTCTCTTT.

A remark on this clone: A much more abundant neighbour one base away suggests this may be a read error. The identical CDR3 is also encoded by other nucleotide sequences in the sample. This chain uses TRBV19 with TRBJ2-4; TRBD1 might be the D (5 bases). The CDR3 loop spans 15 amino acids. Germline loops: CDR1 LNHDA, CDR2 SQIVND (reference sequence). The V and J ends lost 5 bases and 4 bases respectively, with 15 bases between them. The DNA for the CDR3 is TGTGCCAGTAGTCCCTCGACAGTAGCAAAAAACATTCAGTACTTC. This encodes CASSPSTVAKNIQYF.

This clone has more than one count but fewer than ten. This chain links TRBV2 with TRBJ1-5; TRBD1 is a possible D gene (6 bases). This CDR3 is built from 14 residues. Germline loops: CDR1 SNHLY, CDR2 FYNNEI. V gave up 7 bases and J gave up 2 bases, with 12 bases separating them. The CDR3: CASMATGRNQPQHF. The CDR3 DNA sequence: TGTGCCAGCATGGCGACAGGACGCAATCAGCCCCAGCATTTT.

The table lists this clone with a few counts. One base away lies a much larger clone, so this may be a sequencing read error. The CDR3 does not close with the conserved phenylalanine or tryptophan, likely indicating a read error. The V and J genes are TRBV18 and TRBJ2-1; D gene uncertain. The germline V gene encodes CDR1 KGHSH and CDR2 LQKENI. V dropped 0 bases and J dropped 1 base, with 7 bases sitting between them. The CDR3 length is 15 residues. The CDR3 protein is CASSPPTGSYNEQFI. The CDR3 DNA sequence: TGTGCCAGCTCACCACCGACGGGTTCCTACAATGAGCAGTTCATC.

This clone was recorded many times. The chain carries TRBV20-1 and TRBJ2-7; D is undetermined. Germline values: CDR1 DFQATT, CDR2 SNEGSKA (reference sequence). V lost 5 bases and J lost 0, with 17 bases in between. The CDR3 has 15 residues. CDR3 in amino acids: CSAPSSTAVSYEQYF. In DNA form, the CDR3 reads TGCAGTGCTCCCTCGTCAACAGCTGTCTCCTACGAGCAGTACTTC.

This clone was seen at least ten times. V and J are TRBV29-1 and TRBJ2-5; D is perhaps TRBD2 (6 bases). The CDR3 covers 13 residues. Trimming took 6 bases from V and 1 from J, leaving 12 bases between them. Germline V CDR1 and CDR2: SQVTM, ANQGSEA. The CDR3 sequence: CSVALAPQETQYF. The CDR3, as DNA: TGCAGCGTGGCTCTAGCGCCCCAAGAGACCCAGTACTTC.

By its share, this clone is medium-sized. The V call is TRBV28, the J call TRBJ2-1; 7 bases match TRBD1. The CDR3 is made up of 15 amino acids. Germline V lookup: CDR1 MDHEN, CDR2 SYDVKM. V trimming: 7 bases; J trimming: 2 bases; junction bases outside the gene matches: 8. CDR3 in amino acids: CASNEQGKAYNEQFF. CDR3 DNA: TGTGCCAGCAACGAACAGGGGAAAGCCTACAATGAGCAGTTCTTC.

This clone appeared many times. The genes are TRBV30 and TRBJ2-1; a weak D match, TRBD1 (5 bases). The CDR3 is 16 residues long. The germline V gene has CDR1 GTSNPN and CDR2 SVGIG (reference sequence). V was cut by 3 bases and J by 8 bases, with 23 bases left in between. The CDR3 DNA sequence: TGTGCCTGGAGGAAACCCCAGTGGGGCCCAGCCGATGAGCAGTTCTTC. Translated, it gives CAWRKPQWGPADEQFF.

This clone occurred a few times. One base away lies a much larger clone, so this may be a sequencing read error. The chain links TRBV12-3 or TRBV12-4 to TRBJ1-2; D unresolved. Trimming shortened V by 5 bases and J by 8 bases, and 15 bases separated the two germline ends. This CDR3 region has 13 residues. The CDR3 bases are TGTGCCAGCAGTCAGAGAAACAGAGGCGGCTACACCTTC. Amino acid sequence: CASSQRNRGGYTF.

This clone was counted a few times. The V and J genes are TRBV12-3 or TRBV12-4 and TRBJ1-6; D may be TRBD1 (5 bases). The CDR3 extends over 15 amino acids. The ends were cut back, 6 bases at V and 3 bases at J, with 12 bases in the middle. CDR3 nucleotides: TGTGCCAGCAGACTTGACAGCATCTATAATTCACCCCTCCACTTT. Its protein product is CASRLDSIYNSPLHF.

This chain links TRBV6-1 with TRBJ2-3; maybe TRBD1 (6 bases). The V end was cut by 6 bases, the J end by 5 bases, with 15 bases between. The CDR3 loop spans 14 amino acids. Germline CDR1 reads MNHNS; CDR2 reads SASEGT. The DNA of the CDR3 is TGTGCCAGCAGACGGGACATCGGTAGAGATACGCAGTATTTT. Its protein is CASRRDIGRDTQYF.

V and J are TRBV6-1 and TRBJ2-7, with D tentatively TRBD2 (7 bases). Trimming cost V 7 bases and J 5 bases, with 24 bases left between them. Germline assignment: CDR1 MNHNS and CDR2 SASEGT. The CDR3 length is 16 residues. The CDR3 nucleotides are TGTGCCAGCACACACAGACTAGGGGGGGGGCCCGACGAGCAGTACTTC. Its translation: CASTHRLGGGPDEQYF.

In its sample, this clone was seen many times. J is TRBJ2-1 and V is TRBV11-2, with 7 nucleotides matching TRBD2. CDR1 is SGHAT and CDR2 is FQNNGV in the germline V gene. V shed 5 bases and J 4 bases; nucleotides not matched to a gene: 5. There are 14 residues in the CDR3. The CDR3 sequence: CASSVGTTYNEQFF. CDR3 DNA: TGTGCCAGCAGCGTCGGGACTACGTACAATGAGCAGTTCTTC.

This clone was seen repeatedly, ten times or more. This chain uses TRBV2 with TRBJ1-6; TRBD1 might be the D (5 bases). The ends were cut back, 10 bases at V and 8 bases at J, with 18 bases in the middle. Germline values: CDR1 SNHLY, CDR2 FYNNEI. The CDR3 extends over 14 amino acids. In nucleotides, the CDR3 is TGTGCCACAATTAAAGGGGAAGGTCATTCACCCCTCCACTTT. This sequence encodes CATIKGEGHSPLHF.